These 26 T cell receptor beta chains were all obtained from the same sample, sequenced in a study of a mutant IDH1 vaccine in newly diagnosed glioma. These receptors lack a known antigen. Time point in this sample: week 35, safety follow-up. Topical imiquimod was applied with each vaccine dose, which held 300 ug of mutant IDH1 20-mer peptide. Method: immunoSEQ multiplex PCR; TCRdb's copy keeps in-frame clones and lacks some. The sample lists roughly 40,000 clones, 83% seen once, with approximately 5.5% in the top ten. The specimen comprised PBMCs, sampled from a glioma patient whose treatment included an IDH1 peptide vaccine. These receptors came from a woman aged 45-65 years with glioma.

The chain uses TRBV19 and TRBJ2-4; TRBD1 might be the D (5 bases). CDR1 and CDR2 from the germline V gene are LNHDA and SQIVND (reference sequence). The CDR3 consists of 18 residues. The ends were cut back, 3 bases at V and 2 bases at J, with 20 bases in the middle. Here the CDR3 reads CASSIRQGYPLTKNIQYF. The CDR3 nucleotides are TGTGCCAGTAGTATCCGGCAGGGTTACCCCTTAACCAAAAACATTCAGTACTTC.

The chain combines TRBV19 with TRBJ1-1; a weak D match, TRBD1 (5 bases). The CDR3 runs to 15 residues. The germline CDR1 and CDR2 sequences are LNHDA and SQIVND (reference sequence). Trimming removed 3 bases from V and 1 base from J, with 12 bases in between. CDR3 bases: TGTGCCAGTAGTATGGGCCGGGGGGAGAACACTGAAGCTTTCTTT. Residues: CASSMGRGENTEAFF.

The chain has TRBV4-2 and TRBJ1-4, with 10 bases identical to TRBD1. With V trimmed by 4 bases and J by 6 bases, 8 bases remained unmatched. This CDR3 region has 16 residues. Germline loops: CDR1 LGHNA, CDR2 YNFKEQ. The DNA of the CDR3 is TGTGCCAGCAGCCTCGACAGGGGGCGGTTCGATGAAAAACTGTTTTTT. It encodes CASSLDRGRFDEKLFF.

The J gene is TRBJ1-3, the V gene TRBV4-3; D unresolved. V gave up 0 bases and J gave up 3 bases, with 12 bases separating them. The CDR3 runs 16 residues. The germline V gene has CDR1 LGHNA and CDR2 YSLEER. The CDR3 sequence: CASSQDLSGRGNTIYF. The CDR3 DNA reads TGCGCCAGCAGCCAAGATCTCAGCGGCCGTGGAAACACCATATATTTT.

V usage is TRBV29-1 and J usage is TRBJ2-2; D possibly corresponds to TRBD2 (6 bases). The CDR3 covers 17 residues. Germline V gives CDR1 SQVTM, CDR2 ANQGSEA. The V and J ends lost 4 bases and 0 bases respectively, with 18 bases between them. The CDR3 nucleotides read TGCAGCGTTGGAGGGAGGCAGAAGGGCGCGAACACCGGGGAGCTGTTTTTT. It yields the protein CSVGGRQKGANTGELFF.

This chain joins TRBV7-9 and TRBJ2-7, with TRBD2 matching 10 bases. The CDR3 length is 14 residues. The V and J ends lost 5 bases and 6 bases, in that order; junction bases with no gene match: 7. The germline V gene encodes CDR1 SEHNR and CDR2 FQNEAQ (reference sequence). This CDR3 is CASSPGTSVREQYF. The CDR3 nucleotides are TGTGCCAGCAGCCCCGGGACTAGCGTACGCGAGCAGTACTTC.

In its sample, this clone was seen a few times. V gene TRBV29-1 combines with J gene TRBJ1-1, with unresolved D. CDR1 and CDR2 from the germline V gene are SQVTM and ANQGSEA. The CDR3 runs to 12 residues. V was clipped by 7 bases and J by 4 bases, with 13 bases between them. CDR3 in amino acids: CSGRTLTTEAFF. CDR3 coding DNA: TGCAGCGGCCGTACTCTTACCACTGAAGCTTTCTTT. Variable domain in full (rest from reference TRBV29-1 and TRBJ1-1): SAVISQKPSRDICQRGTSLTIQCQVDSQVTMMFWYRQQPGQSLTLIATANQGSEATYESGFVIDKFPISRPNLTFSTLTVSNMSPEDSSIYLCSGRTLTTEAFFGQGTRLTVV.

The rearrangement links TRBV13 to TRBJ2-7, with D possibly TRBD2 on 7 matching bases. Deletions cut 4 bases from V and 4 bases from J, with 26 bases between. This CDR3 is built from 18 residues. The germline CDR1 and CDR2 sequences are PRHDT and FYEKMQ (reference sequence). The CDR3 sequence is CASSSPQVGGQLGYEQYF. Written as DNA, the CDR3 is TGTGCCAGCAGCTCTCCACAGGTCGGGGGGCAATTGGGGTACGAGCAGTACTTC.

The V and J genes are TRBV30 and TRBJ1-6; D is unclear. Germline V gene sequence: CDR1 GTSNPN, CDR2 SVGIG (reference sequence). This CDR3 contains 13 residues. The V gene lost 2 bases and the J gene lost 8 bases, with 10 bases spanning the gap. CDR3 protein: CAWSNRGDSPLHF. CDR3 DNA sequence: TGTGCCTGGAGTAATCGGGGTGATTCACCCCTCCACTTT. Together with reference TRBV30 and TRBJ1-6, the CDR3 gives the full variable domain: SQTIHQWPATLVQPVGSPLSLECTVEGTSNPNLYWYRQAAGRGLQLLFYSVGIGQISSEVPQNLSASRPQDRQFILSSKKLLLSDSGFYLCAWSNRGDSPLHFGNGTRLTVT.

V gene TRBV6-1 combines with J gene TRBJ1-6; D is uncertain. The CDR3 runs to 16 residues. With 0 bases removed from V and 8 bases from J, the gap between germline ends came to 14 bases. Looked up from germline, CDR1 is MNHNS and CDR2 is SASEGT. In DNA form, the CDR3 reads TGTGCCAGCAGTGAAGCAACCGGCAGCCTTTATTCACCCCTCCACTTT. It yields the protein CASSEATGSLYSPLHF.

The chain uses TRBV5-1 and TRBJ1-1; D may be TRBD1 (5 bases). V was pared by 4 bases and J by 5 bases, with 18 bases between. Germline lookup yields CDR1 SGHRS and CDR2 YFSETQ. This CDR3 has 15 residues. The CDR3, as DNA: TGCGCCAGCAGCCCGCCCGGGCGTTCAGGGACTGAAGCTTTCTTT. It translates to CASSPPGRSGTEAFF. The variable domain in full, with the rest retrieved from reference TRBV5-1 and TRBJ1-1, is KAGVTQTPRYLIKTRGQQVTLSCSPISGHRSVSWYQQTPGQGLQFLFEYFSETQRNKGNFPGRFSGRQFSNSRSEMNVSTLELGDSALYLCASSPPGRSGTEAFFGQGTRLTVV.

The V and J genes are TRBV10-1 and TRBJ1-6; the D gene is possibly TRBD1 (5 bases). The CDR3 runs to 14 residues. CDR1 WNHNN and CDR2 SYGVQD come from the germline V gene (reference sequence). Between the trimmed V and J ends, which lost 0 bases and 10 bases, there was a span of 10 bases. This CDR3 is CASSESGVGSPLHF. The CDR3 nucleotides are TGCGCCAGCAGTGAGTCGGGGGTCGGATCACCCCTCCACTTT.

The rearrangement links TRBV27 to TRBJ2-7; possible D gene TRBD2, 6 bases. The CDR3 is made up of 14 amino acids. Germline V gene sequence: CDR1 MNHEY, CDR2 SMNVEV (reference sequence). Trimming removed 4 bases at V and 3 bases at J, with 13 bases between. Here the CDR3 DNA reads TGTGCCAGCAGTTCCAGACGGACTAACTACGAGCAGTACTTC. Amino acid sequence: CASSSRRTNYEQYF.

DNA for the CDR3: TGTGCCATCAGTGTAGAAAGTGGCCAGCCCCAGCATTTT. Protein sequence: CAISVESGQPQHF. This chain connects TRBV10-3 to TRBJ1-5, with unresolved D. The CDR3 loop spans 13 amino acids. Germline V gene lookup returns CDR1 ENHRY and CDR2 SYGVKD. Trimming removed 4 bases at V and 7 bases at J, with 11 bases between.

The gene calls are TRBV5-1 and TRBJ2-3; 10 bases match TRBD1. The CDR3 spans 16 residues. The J segment lost 2 bases and the V segment lost 6 bases, leaving 9 bases of the junction unmatched. Germline loops: CDR1 SGHRS, CDR2 YFSETQ. The CDR3: CASKLGQGKNTDTQYF. For the CDR3, the DNA is TGCGCCAGCAAACTGGGACAGGGGAAGAACACAGATACGCAGTATTTT.

The J gene is TRBJ2-1, the V gene TRBV27; D is unclear. Trimming took 5 bases from V and 0 from J, leaving 11 bases between them. The CDR3 is 15 amino acids. The germline V gene encodes CDR1 MNHEY and CDR2 SMNVEV (reference sequence). The CDR3 bases are TGTGCCAGCAGTCCATATAAGAGCTCCTACAATGAGCAGTTCTTC. It is translated as CASSPYKSSYNEQFF.

This chain joins TRBV6-1 and TRBJ2-2; tentatively, D is TRBD1 (5 bases). V lost 3 bases and J 2 bases, leaving 13 bases between the germline ends. The CDR3 totals 16 residues. CDR1 and CDR2 from the germline V gene are MNHNS and SASEGT. The CDR3 reads CASSDRLTGNTGELFF. The CDR3 nucleotides read TGTGCCAGCAGTGACCGCCTTACAGGAAACACCGGGGAGCTGTTTTTT.

J is TRBJ1-2 and V is TRBV7-8; unclear D gene. This CDR3 has 14 amino acids. V was shortened by 1 base and J by 0 bases, with 6 bases between the two germline ends. The germline V gene encodes CDR1 SGHVS and CDR2 FQNEAQ. The CDR3 sequence: CASSLGTTNYGYTF. The CDR3 DNA reads TGTGCCAGCAGCTTAGGAACAACTAACTATGGCTACACCTTC.

V gene TRBV6-1 combines with J gene TRBJ1-3; TRBD1 is a possible D gene (5 bases). The CDR3 is 14 amino acids. The germline V gene encodes CDR1 MNHNS and CDR2 SASEGT. The V end lost 2 bases, the J end lost 0 bases, and 5 bases lay between the germline ends. The CDR3 here is CASSERGSGNTIYF. For the CDR3, the DNA is TGTGCCAGCAGTGAAAGGGGCTCTGGAAACACCATATATTTT.

The chain has TRBV19 and TRBJ1-5; 7 bases are shared with TRBD1. With V trimmed by 9 bases and J by 1 base, 3 bases remained unmatched. Germline V gene data show CDR1 as LNHDA and CDR2 as SQIVND (reference sequence). The CDR3 is 13 residues long. Here the CDR3 DNA reads TGTGCCAGCCGCAGGGGGAGCAATCAGCCCCAGCATTTT. It translates to CASRRGSNQPQHF.

The rearrangement uses TRBV5-6 and TRBJ1-2; D unresolved. The CDR3 runs 15 residues. Trimming removed 1 base at V and 6 bases at J, with 16 bases between. Germline values: CDR1 SGHDT, CDR2 YYEEEE. The CDR3 coding sequence is TGTGCCAGCAGCTTGCTCGGTCCTGCTATAAATGGCTACACCTTC. Translation gives CASSLLGPAINGYTF.

The rearrangement joins TRBV4-1 to TRBJ1-1, with D perhaps matching TRBD1 (6 bases). The germline gives CDR1 MGHRA, CDR2 YSYEKL. This CDR3 is built from 16 residues. V gave up 4 bases and J gave up 5 bases, with 20 bases separating them. DNA for the CDR3: TGCGCCAGCAGCCCCCTAGGCGACAGAGGGGGAACTGAAGCTTTCTTT. This encodes CASSPLGDRGGTEAFF.

V and J are TRBV5-1 and TRBJ1-6, with D maybe TRBD1 (5 bases). The CDR3 is made up of 16 amino acids. Germline CDR1 and CDR2: SGHRS and YFSETQ. V shed 4 bases and J shed 7 bases, with 18 bases lying between them. CDR3 DNA: TGCGCCAGCAGCCCCCTGGGCCAGGGTAGGAATTCACCCCTCCACTTT. Its translation: CASSPLGQGRNSPLHF. Full variable domain (missing parts from reference TRBV5-1 and TRBJ1-6): KAGVTQTPRYLIKTRGQQVTLSCSPISGHRSVSWYQQTPGQGLQFLFEYFSETQRNKGNFPGRFSGRQFSNSRSEMNVSTLELGDSALYLCASSPLGQGRNSPLHFGNGTRLTVT.

V is TRBV27 and J is TRBJ1-2; 7 positions match TRBD1. J gave up 2 bases and V 5 bases, and 8 bases lay outside the gene matches. Germline CDR1 reads MNHEY; CDR2 reads SMNVEV (reference sequence). The CDR3 length is 15 residues. In DNA form, the CDR3 reads TGTGCCAGCAGTCGAAACAGGGGAGAGAACTATGGCTACACCTTC. Its protein product is CASSRNRGENYGYTF.

The chain links TRBV4-1 to TRBJ1-5; D may be TRBD1 (6 bases). Germline lookup yields CDR1 MGHRA and CDR2 YSYEKL. The CDR3 extends over 21 amino acids. V was trimmed by 0 bases and J by 0 bases, leaving 24 bases between them. CDR3 bases: TGCGCCAGCAGCCAAGATCTAAACCGGGACAAATATCCTCATAGCAATCAGCCCCAGCATTTT. Amino acid sequence: CASSQDLNRDKYPHSNQPQHF.

This sequence joins TRBV9 and TRBJ1-5, with 7 nucleotides matching TRBD1. This CDR3 region has 16 residues. The J segment lost 7 bases and the V segment lost 3 bases, leaving 13 bases of the junction unmatched. The V gene's germline CDR1 is SGDLS and CDR2 YYNGEE. CDR3 DNA sequence: TGTGCCAGCAGCGCCGACACAGGGGCTCCAGGACAGCCCCAGCATTTT. Amino acid sequence: CASSADTGAPGQPQHF.